Each of the 24 T cell receptor beta chains below was sequenced from the same sample in a study of regulatory T cells in long-lasting Graves disease. Time point noted: newly diagnosed GD, antithyroid drugs for less than 3 months. Preparation of the TCR library used RNA extracted from PBMCs. HTBI primers from iRepertoire and Arm-PCR of CDR3 regions yielded the TCR beta libraries. TCRdb used MiXCR to reprocess the multiplex PCR reads, holding one entry per CDR3 protein. The data show 350,000 to 500,000 distinct CDR3 sequences, less than 20% seen once. The same data also went into a second study, on T cells in Graves' hyperthyroidism and ophthalmopathy.

The starting material was peripheral blood mononuclear cells (PBMCs), obtained at new diagnosis, from a patient treated with antithyroid drugs. These receptor sequences come from a woman aged 18-35 years with Graves disease.

This clonotype came up a few times. The gene calls are TRBV28 and TRBJ1-2; D is unclear. The V gene lost 6 bases and the J gene lost 8 bases, with 16 bases spanning the gap. Germline V gene lookup returns CDR1 MDHEN and CDR2 SYDVKM. The CDR3 is 13 amino acids. The CDR3 loop is CASRLGGESGYTF. In DNA, the CDR3 is TGTGCCAGCAGGCTGGGCGGGGAATCGGGCTACACCTTC.

This clonotype was picked up a small number of times. The genes are TRBV5-1 and TRBJ2-1, with D uncertain. V was trimmed by 0 bases and J by 5 bases, leaving 6 bases between them. This CDR3 has 13 amino acids. The germline gives CDR1 SGHRS, CDR2 YFSETQ. DNA for the CDR3: TGCGCCAGCAGCTTGGGGGCGGACAATGAGCAGTTCTTC. Protein: CASSLGADNEQFF.

This clonotype has at least ten counts. The rearrangement links TRBV9 to TRBJ1-2; 8 nucleotides line up with TRBD1. J was trimmed by 2 bases and V by 0 bases; bases with no gene match: 6. Germline lookup yields CDR1 SGDLS and CDR2 YYNGEE. This CDR3 spans 16 amino acids. Written as DNA, the CDR3 is TGTGCCAGCAGCGTAGATTCCCGGACAGGGAACTATGGCTACACCTTC. This encodes CASSVDSRTGNYGYTF.

This clonotype came up many times. The V call is TRBV7-2, the J call TRBJ1-6, with 8 bases identical to TRBD1. J gave up 13 bases and V 5 bases, and 19 bases lay outside the gene matches. Per germline, CDR1 SGHTA and CDR2 FQGNSA. There are 17 residues in the CDR3. The CDR3 nucleotides are TGTGCCAGCAGCGCTCCCATATCCGGGACAGGTCTATTCCCCCTCCACTTT. Encoded protein: CASSAPISGTGLFPLHF. Full variable domain (remainder filled in from reference TRBV7-2 and TRBJ1-6): GAGVSQSPSNKVTEKGKDVELRCDPISGHTALYWYRQSLGQGLEFLIYFQGNSAPDKSGLPSDRFSAERTGGSVSTLTIQRTQQEDSAVYLCASSAPISGTGLFPLHFGNGTRLTVT.

The chain combines TRBV20-1 with TRBJ1-5, with 7 nucleotides matching TRBD1. This CDR3 has 13 residues. The V and J ends lost 6 bases and 4 bases, in that order; junction bases with no gene match: 6. Germline V gene lookup returns CDR1 DFQATT and CDR2 SNEGSKA (reference sequence). In DNA, the CDR3 is TGCAGTGCGGAGGGACAGAATAATCAGCCCCAGCATTTT. This gives the protein CSAEGQNNQPQHF.

This clonotype has only a few counts. This sequence joins TRBV11-3 and TRBJ2-5; D gene unclear. This CDR3 has 13 residues. Germline values: CDR1 SGHNT, CDR2 YENEEA. The V gene lost 5 bases and the J gene lost 1 base, with 8 bases spanning the gap. The CDR3 DNA reads as TGTGCCAGCAGCGCGGACGGCCAAGAGACCCAGTACTTC. It encodes CASSADGQETQYF.

This clonotype appeared many times. This chain uses TRBV5-4 with TRBJ2-1; weak D call: TRBD1 (8 bases). Germline V gene sequence: CDR1 SGHNT, CDR2 YYREEE (reference sequence). The CDR3 contains 16 residues. The V gene lost 4 bases and the J gene lost 9 bases, with 23 bases spanning the gap. This CDR3 reads CASSNGGQGAYSEQFF. In nucleotides, the CDR3 is TGTGCCAGCAGCAACGGGGGGCAGGGGGCGTATAGTGAGCAGTTCTTC. Looking up the rest from reference TRBV5-4 and TRBJ2-1 gives the full variable domain: ETGVTQSPTHLIKTRGQQVTLRCSSQSGHNTVSWYQQALGQGPQFIFQYYREEENGRGNFPPRFSGLQFPNYSSELNVNALELDDSALYLCASSNGGQGAYSEQFFGPGTRLTVL.

This clonotype was counted many times. The V and J genes are TRBV9 and TRBJ2-7; D may correspond to TRBD1 or TRBD2 (5 bases each). The CDR3 consists of 15 residues. CDR1 is SGDLS, CDR2 YYNGEE, per germline. The V end lost 0 bases, the J end lost 3 bases, and 13 bases lay between the germline ends. The CDR3 DNA reads as TGTGCCAGCAGCGTAGGCGAGGGGCTGGGCTACGAGCAGTACTTC. Protein product: CASSVGEGLGYEQYF.

This clonotype came up many times. This chain uses TRBV5-6 with TRBJ2-5, with D unclear. Per the germline V gene, CDR1 is SGHDT and CDR2 is YYEEEE. The CDR3 has 16 amino acids. Trimming took off 4 bases at V and 1 base at J, with 17 bases between the two ends. CDR3 loop: CASSSGTQHRQETQYF. For the CDR3, the DNA is TGTGCCAGCAGCAGTGGCACGCAACACCGCCAAGAGACCCAGTACTTC.

The sample holds a few counts of this clonotype. The chain joins TRBV20-1 to TRBJ2-3, with a tentative D call TRBD1 (6 bases). V was cut by 6 bases and J by 2 bases, with 15 bases left in between. The CDR3 runs 14 residues. Germline V CDR1 and CDR2: DFQATT, SNEGSKA (reference sequence). The CDR3 protein is CSAEDRLYTDTQYF. The DNA for the CDR3 is TGCAGTGCGGAGGACAGATTGTACACAGATACGCAGTATTTT.

The chain recombines TRBV3-1 with TRBJ2-7, with a weak D call TRBD1 (7 bases). Germline-derived CDR1 and CDR2 are LGHDT and YNNKEL (reference sequence). The CDR3 loop spans 17 amino acids. Trimming shortened V by 0 bases and J by 0 bases, and 15 bases separated the two germline ends. CDR3 in amino acids: CASSQDWGGQVSYEQYF. For the CDR3, the DNA is TGTGCCAGCAGCCAAGATTGGGGAGGACAGGTCTCCTACGAGCAGTACTTC.

This clonotype was observed at least ten times. The genes are TRBV10-3 and TRBJ1-1, with 8 bases matching TRBD1. In germline, CDR1 is ENHRY, CDR2 SYGVKD. This CDR3 is 15 amino acids long. J gave up 3 bases and V 3 bases, and 6 bases lay outside the gene matches. In DNA, the CDR3 is TGTGCCATCAGTGATGCCCCGACAGGGGACACTGAAGCTTTCTTT. This encodes CAISDAPTGDTEAFF.

This clonotype was seen many times. The chain couples TRBV7-8 to TRBJ2-7; TRBD1 aligns across 12 bases. The germline V gene encodes CDR1 SGHVS and CDR2 FQNEAQ. The V gene end was trimmed by 5 bases and the J gene end by 3 bases; junction bases not matched to a gene: 5. CDR3 length equals 15 residues. As DNA, the CDR3 is TGTGCCAGCAGCAAGGGACAGGGGGCCCTCTACGAGCAGTACTTC. It encodes CASSKGQGALYEQYF.

This clonotype was recorded at least ten times. The rearrangement links TRBV3-1 to TRBJ2-1; tentatively, D is TRBD1 or TRBD2 (5 bases each). V lost 10 bases to trimming and J lost 4 bases, with 14 bases between them. Germline V lookup: CDR1 LGHDT, CDR2 YNNKEL (reference sequence). The CDR3 contains 13 residues. This chain's CDR3 is CATGRDLYNEQFF. The DNA of the CDR3 is TGTGCCACCGGCCGGGACCTATACAATGAGCAGTTCTTC.

With respect to this clonotype: Possible read error: a much larger clone is one base away. The CDR3 coding sequence is TGCAGTGCCACCCCCATTCAGCAAGAGACCCAGTTCTTC. It specifies CSATPIQQETQFF. The V call is TRBV20-1, the J call TRBJ2-1; D not certain. Germline-derived CDR1 and CDR2 are DFQATT and SNEGSKA (reference sequence). The CDR3 covers 13 residues. Trimming removed 6 bases from V and 13 bases from J, with 22 bases in between.

This clonotype was counted ten times or more. The chain has TRBV2 and TRBJ2-7, with D perhaps matching TRBD1 (6 bases). The CDR3 contains 14 residues. The V gene's germline CDR1 is SNHLY and CDR2 FYNNEI. V was clipped by 3 bases and J by 1 base, with 10 bases between them. DNA of the CDR3: TGTGCCAGCAGTGAGCAGGGGCCTTCCTACGAGCAGTACTTC. This encodes CASSEQGPSYEQYF.

This clonotype was observed a few times. The chain uses TRBV6-1 and TRBJ1-2, with D possibly TRBD1 on 5 matching bases. The length of the CDR3 is 13 residues. V lost 7 bases and J 8 bases, leaving 17 bases between the germline ends. Looked up from germline, CDR1 is MNHNS and CDR2 is SASEGT. DNA for the CDR3: TGTGCCAGCAAGAGGGACGGCTCACCCGGCTACACCTTC. Translation: CASKRDGSPGYTF.

This clonotype came up many times. The V call is TRBV27, the J call TRBJ1-1; no definite D call. Per the germline V gene, CDR1 is MNHEY and CDR2 is SMNVEV (reference sequence). The germline V and J ends were trimmed by 5 bases and 7 bases, with 14 bases remaining between them. The CDR3 loop spans 13 amino acids. CDR3 nucleotides: TGTGCCAGCAGTGTAGGACCGAGGGTTGAAGCTTTCTTT. This gives the protein CASSVGPRVEAFF.

This clonotype has at least ten counts. The chain links TRBV2 to TRBJ1-5; D unclear. V lost 6 bases, J lost 6 bases, and 9 bases lay in between. Germline CDR1 SNHLY, CDR2 FYNNEI. The length of the CDR3 is 12 residues. The CDR3 DNA reads TGTGCCAGCAGCAGGAGTGTTCAGCCCCAGCATTTT. It encodes CASSRSVQPQHF.

The rearrangement joins TRBV6-2 or TRBV6-3 to TRBJ2-1, with a possible D match to TRBD2 (6 bases). V lost 6 bases, J lost 8 bases, and 29 bases lay in between. Germline V gene data show CDR1 as MNHEY and CDR2 as SVGEGT. This CDR3 has 18 residues. The CDR3 DNA reads as TGTGCCAGCAGCAAATCCCCCCTAGCCGGGACTCCAGATCATGAGCAGTTCTTC. Its protein is CASSKSPLAGTPDHEQFF.

This clonotype was counted between two and nine times. The chain uses TRBV6-1 and TRBJ2-7; 7 bases agree with TRBD2. Germline lookup yields CDR1 MNHNS and CDR2 SASEGT. V lost 7 bases and J lost 0; bases outside the gene matches: 12. The CDR3 contains 16 residues. Written as DNA, the CDR3 is TGTGCCAGCACCCAGCCTTTTGCGGGAGTCTCCTACGAGCAGTACTTC. This translates into CASTQPFAGVSYEQYF.

There are a few counts of this clonotype. Possible read error: a much larger clone is one base away. The chain links TRBV11-2 to TRBJ2-1, with D hard to call. V lost 5 bases and J 7 bases, leaving 6 bases between the germline ends. Germline loops: CDR1 SGHAT, CDR2 FQNNGV. The CDR3 loop spans 11 amino acids. CDR3 residues: CASSPQNEQFF. The CDR3 DNA reads as TGTGCCAGCAGCCCCCAAAATGAGCAGTTCTTC.

The chain links TRBV5-5 to TRBJ2-7, with 9 bases aligning to TRBD1. Germline CDR1 reads SGHKS; CDR2 reads YYEKEE (reference sequence). Losses at the gene ends were 4 bases for V and 5 bases for J; bases not matched to a gene: 13. The CDR3 is made up of 16 amino acids. Here the CDR3 DNA reads TGTGCCAGCAGCCACGGATCCCTACAGGGGGCGAACGAGCAGTACTTC. Translated, it gives CASSHGSLQGANEQYF.

Concerning this clonotype itself: A read error may be the cause here, since a much bigger clone is one base away. The V gene is TRBV7-2, the J gene TRBJ2-1; TRBD2 matches at 9 bases. The CDR3 extends over 19 amino acids. The V segment lost 1 base and the J segment 10 bases; nucleotides outside the gene matches: 20. Germline loops: CDR1 SGHTA, CDR2 FQGNSA. CDR3 amino acids: CASSLVAPLAGVLSYEQFF. The CDR3 DNA sequence: TGTGCCAGCAGCTTAGTCGCCCCGTTAGCGGGAGTATTATCCTACGAGCAGTTCTTC.